These 5 T cell receptor beta chains came from one sample sequenced in a study of cytomegalovirus exposure and HLA in healthy donors. Sequencing was performed with immunoSEQ multiplex PCR; in TCRdb, only in-frame clones are kept and a portion is missing. The sample lists under 130,000 clones, roughly 86% occurring once. Sequencing was performed on PBMCs. The receptors were sampled from a woman under 30 in good health and CMV-seropositive.

This rearrangement joins TRBV7-8 to TRBJ2-2; D gene ambiguous. This CDR3 is 15 amino acids long. The V end lost 5 bases, the J end lost 0 bases, and 10 bases lay between the germline ends. Germline V CDR1 and CDR2: SGHVS, FQNEAQ. The CDR3 DNA reads as TGTGCCAGCAGCCCACGCGCGGCGAACACCGGGGAGCTGTTTTTT. The encoded protein is CASSPRAANTGELFF. The full variable domain, completed using reference TRBV7-8 and TRBJ2-2, is GAGVSQSPRYKVAKRGQDVALRCDPISGHVSLFWYQQALGQGPEFLTYFQNEAQLDKSGLPSDRFFAERPEGSVSTLKIQRTQQEDSAVYLCASSPRAANTGELFFGEGSRLTVL.

The V call is TRBV18, the J call TRBJ2-4, with D tentatively TRBD1 (6 bases). Between the trimmed V and J ends, which lost 8 bases and 12 bases, there was a span of 23 bases. Germline V gene sequence: CDR1 KGHSH, CDR2 LQKENI. The CDR3 sequence is 14 residues long. DNA for the CDR3: TGTGCCAGCACCCAGGGGCGCCAAGCCCCTCATCAGTACTTC. Protein sequence: CASTQGRQAPHQYF.

V gene TRBV5-5 combines with J gene TRBJ1-3; 7 nucleotides line up with TRBD1. J was trimmed by 6 bases and V by 4 bases; bases with no gene match: 7. In germline, CDR1 is SGHKS, CDR2 YYEKEE (reference sequence). The length of the CDR3 is 14 residues. The CDR3 loop is CASSPGTASNTIYF. The CDR3 DNA reads as TGTGCCAGCAGCCCGGGGACAGCCTCAAACACCATATATTTT.

J is TRBJ2-1 and V is TRBV29-1; possible D gene TRBD2, 5 bases. Germline V gene sequence: CDR1 SQVTM, CDR2 ANQGSEA. V shed 4 bases and J shed 4 bases, with 17 bases lying between them. The CDR3 totals 15 residues. The DNA of the CDR3 is TGCAGCGTTGCGGCGGGTAGCCAGCGATACAATGAGCAGTTCTTC. Translating it yields CSVAAGSQRYNEQFF.

V gene TRBV28 combines with J gene TRBJ2-7; D is undetermined. This CDR3 is 15 amino acids long. Germline CDR1 and CDR2: MDHEN and SYDVKM. V lost 2 bases to trimming and J lost 2 bases, with 13 bases between them. CDR3 sequence: CASSLGHIVPYEQYF. The CDR3 nucleotides are TGTGCCAGCAGTTTAGGGCACATAGTCCCCTACGAGCAGTACTTC.